This note documents a single TCR beta chain sequence. No cognate antigen has been identified for it. No base quality information exists; no much larger clone differs at one position. Each collaborating institution followed its own protocols to collect whole blood in K2EDTA tubes. For TCRbeta analysis, collaborators shipped samples as frozen whole blood, isolated PBMCs, or DNA extracted from either of those sample types. From the cysteine up to the phenylalanine, the CDR3 has a length of 16 residues. Only the CDR3 DNA stays, 48 bases, in frame from base 1. V has 6 bases trimmed and J has 2 bases trimmed; junction bases matching no gene number 9. The germline V gene (reference sequence) supplies CDR1 LGHDT and CDR2 YNNKEL. This sample stems from a study of blood T cell repertoires in COVID-19 (TCRdb year 2020). In the study overall: Samples from collaborators originated in the United States, Italy and Spain and spanned both the acute and convalescent phases of COVID-19. The prospective study material was composed of cDNA or gDNA derived from T cells, B-cell-depleted T cells, or PBMCs. Subjects who had been exposed to COVID-19, were actively infected with it, or had recovered from it provided the deeply sampled blood TCRbeta repertoires that made up the dataset. The repertoires were released in a freely available public database intended as a resource for research on the immune response to SARS-CoV-2. Samples were obtained from the ongoing ImmuneRACE study (first 160 participants) and from over 1,000 subjects provided by 6 global collaborators. The sample metadata nearly always contained a de-identified subject ID, COVID-19 status, age in years and sex. Where available, HLA class I and class II types were obtained from metadata supplied by the sample provider rather than from assay-based typing.

TCRbeta CDR3 regions were amplified from genomic DNA using the immunoSEQ Assay, a bias-controlled multiplex PCR. For the original study's pipeline: Within the assay, amplification of reference gene primers was used to estimate how many nucleated cells each sample contained. To quantify the absolute abundance of each unique TCRbeta CDR3 rearrangement, sequence reads were collapsed and filtered. For each sample, productive Simpson clonality was calculated as the square root of Simpson's diversity index across productive rearrangements. The table comes from immuneACCESS by way of TCRdb, which keeps in-frame sequences with V and J called. Part of the clones is missing from these tables; in studies checked, under half for an unresolved V gene and the rest for unknown reasons. The V and J calls and clone size are taken from that table; D and trimming were inferred from the DNA. Counted in this sample were under 250,000 clones; approximately 80% of them appeared once. The ten largest clones represent approximately 6.3% of the sample.

Broad study findings and their caveats: Clinical and demographic metadata were provided uncurated, with the amount varying by source and participant.

The source of this sequence is a woman in her sixties or seventies with active or convalescent COVID-19. Sequencing was performed on peripheral blood. This sequence uses TRBV3-1 (or the pseudogene TRBV3-2) and TRBJ2-1; 8 bases in the junction line up with TRBD1. DNA sequence: TGTGCCAGCAGAATTTCGACAGGGGATCCCTACAATGAGCAGTTCTTC. It is translated as CASRISTGDPYNEQFF.